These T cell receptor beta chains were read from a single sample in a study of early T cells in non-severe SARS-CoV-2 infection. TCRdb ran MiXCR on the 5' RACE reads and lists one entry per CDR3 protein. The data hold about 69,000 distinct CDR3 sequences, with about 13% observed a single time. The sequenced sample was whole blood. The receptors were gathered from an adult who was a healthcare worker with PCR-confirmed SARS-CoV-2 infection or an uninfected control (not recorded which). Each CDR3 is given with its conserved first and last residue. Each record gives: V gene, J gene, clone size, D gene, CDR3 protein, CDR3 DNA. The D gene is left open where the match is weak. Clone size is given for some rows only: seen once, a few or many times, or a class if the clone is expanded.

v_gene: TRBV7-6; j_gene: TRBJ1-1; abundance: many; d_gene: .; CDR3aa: CASSRGGGTEAFF; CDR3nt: TGTGCCAGCAGCCGGGGGGGAGGTACTGAAGCTTTCTTT
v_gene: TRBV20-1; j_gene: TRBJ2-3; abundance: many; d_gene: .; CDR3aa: CSAQAPPDTQYF; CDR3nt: TGCAGTGCACAAGCTCCCCCAGATACGCAGTATTTT
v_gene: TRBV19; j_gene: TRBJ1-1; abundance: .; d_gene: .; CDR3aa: CASSSDWGNSEAFF; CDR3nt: TGTGCCAGTAGTAGCGATTGGGGTAACTCTGAAGCTTTCTTT
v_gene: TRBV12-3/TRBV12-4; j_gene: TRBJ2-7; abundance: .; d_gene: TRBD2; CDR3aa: CASSPDSGGGSYEQYF; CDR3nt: TGTGCCAGCAGTCCCGATAGCGGGGGTGGCTCCTACGAGCAGTACTTC
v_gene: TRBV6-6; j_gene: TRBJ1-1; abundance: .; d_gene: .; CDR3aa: CASSAMPGTGNTEAFF; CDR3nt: TGTGCCAGCAGTGCCATGCCCGGGACGGGAAACACTGAAGCTTTCTTT
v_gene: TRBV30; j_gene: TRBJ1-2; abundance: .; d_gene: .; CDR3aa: CAWSVLGRNYGYTF; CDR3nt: TGTGCCTGGAGTGTATTGGGACGAAACTATGGCTACACCTTC
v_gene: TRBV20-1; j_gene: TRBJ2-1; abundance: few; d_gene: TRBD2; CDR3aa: CSARDPPPSGGALFF; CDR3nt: TGCAGTGCTAGAGATCCCCCCCCCTCCGGGGGGGCCCTTTTCTTC
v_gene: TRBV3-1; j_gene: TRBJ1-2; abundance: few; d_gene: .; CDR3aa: CASSQYGRAGNYGYTF; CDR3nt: TGTGCCAGCAGCCAATACGGCCGAGCGGGGAACTATGGCTACACCTTC
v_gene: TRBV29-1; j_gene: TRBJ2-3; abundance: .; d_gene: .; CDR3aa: CSVVGGSTDTQYF; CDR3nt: TGCAGCGTTGTTGGCGGAAGCACAGATACGCAGTATTTT
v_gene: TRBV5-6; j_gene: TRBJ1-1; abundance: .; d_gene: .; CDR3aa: CASSRFRVINTEAFF; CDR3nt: TGTGCCAGCAGCCGCTTTAGGGTGATTAACACTGAAGCTTTCTTT
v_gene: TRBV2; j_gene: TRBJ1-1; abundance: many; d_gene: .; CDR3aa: CASKNWNTEAFF; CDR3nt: TGTGCCAGCAAGAATTGGAACACTGAAGCTTTCTTT
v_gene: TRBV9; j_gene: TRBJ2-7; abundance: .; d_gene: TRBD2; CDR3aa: CASSVGGTVAYEQYF; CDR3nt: TGTGCCAGCAGCGTGGGGGGGACTGTAGCATACGAGCAGTACTTC
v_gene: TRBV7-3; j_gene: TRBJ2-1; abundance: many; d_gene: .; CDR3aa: CASSSSGLPYNEQFF; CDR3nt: TGTGCCAGCAGCTCATCGGGACTGCCCTACAATGAGCAGTTCTTC
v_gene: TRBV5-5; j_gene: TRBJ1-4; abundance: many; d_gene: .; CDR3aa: CASSLEITVTNEKLFF; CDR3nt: TGTGCCAGCAGCTTGGAGATAACAGTAACTAATGAAAAACTGTTTTTT
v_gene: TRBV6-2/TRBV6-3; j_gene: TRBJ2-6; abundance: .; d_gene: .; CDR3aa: CASSYAGDGANVLTF; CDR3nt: TGTGCCAGCAGTTACGCGGGTGATGGGGCCAACGTCCTGACTTTC
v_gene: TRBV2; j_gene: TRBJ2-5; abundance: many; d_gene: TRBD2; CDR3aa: CASRLAGAETQYF; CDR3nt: TGTGCCAGCAGGCTAGCGGGGGCAGAGACCCAGTACTTC
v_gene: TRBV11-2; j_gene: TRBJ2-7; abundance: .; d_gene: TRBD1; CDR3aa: CASSLGTLQGAAF; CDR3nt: TGTGCCAGCAGCTTAGGAACCCTACAGGGGGCGGCCTTC
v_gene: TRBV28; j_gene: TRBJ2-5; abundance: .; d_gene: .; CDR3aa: CASTGRWLETQYF; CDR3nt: TGTGCCAGCACAGGGAGGTGGTTGGAGACCCAGTACTTC
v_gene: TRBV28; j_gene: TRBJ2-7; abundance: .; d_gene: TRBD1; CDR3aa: CASTRTGGSYEQYF; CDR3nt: TGTGCCAGCACTAGGACAGGGGGTTCCTACGAGCAGTACTTC
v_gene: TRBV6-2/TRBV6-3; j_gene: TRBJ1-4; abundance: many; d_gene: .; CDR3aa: CASSRISGTGNEKLFF; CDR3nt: TGTGCCAGCAGCCGTATTTCCGGGACGGGGAATGAAAAACTGTTTTTT
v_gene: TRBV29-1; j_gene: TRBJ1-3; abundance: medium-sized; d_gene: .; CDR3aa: CSVEPGSSGNTIYF; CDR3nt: TGCAGCGTTGAACCCGGGAGCTCTGGAAACACCATATATTTT
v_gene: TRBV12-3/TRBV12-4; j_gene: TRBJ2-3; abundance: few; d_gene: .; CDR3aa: CASSTVWADTQYF; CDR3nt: TGTGCCAGCAGTACGGTGTGGGCAGATACGCAGTATTTT
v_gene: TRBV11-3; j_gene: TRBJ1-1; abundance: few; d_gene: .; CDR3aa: CASSLDGQPNTEAFF; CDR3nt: TGTGCCAGCAGCTTAGATGGACAGCCGAACACTGAAGCTTTCTTT
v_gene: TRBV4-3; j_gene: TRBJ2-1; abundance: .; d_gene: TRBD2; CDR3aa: CASSQVGTGGPRNEQFF; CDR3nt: TGCGCCAGCAGCCAAGTTGGTACGGGGGGGCCTAGGAATGAGCAGTTCTTC
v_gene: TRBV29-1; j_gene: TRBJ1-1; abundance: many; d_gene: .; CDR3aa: CSVVYTEAFF; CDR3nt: TGCAGCGTTGTGTACACTGAAGCTTTCTTT
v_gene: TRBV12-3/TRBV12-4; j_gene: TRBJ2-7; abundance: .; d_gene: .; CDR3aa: CASSFGRIYEQYF; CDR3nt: TGTGCCAGCAGTTTTGGTCGGATCTACGAGCAGTACTTC
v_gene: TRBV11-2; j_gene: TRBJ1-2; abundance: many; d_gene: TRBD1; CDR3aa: CASNPGGAYGYTF; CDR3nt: TGTGCCAGCAATCCAGGGGGGGCCTATGGCTACACCTTC
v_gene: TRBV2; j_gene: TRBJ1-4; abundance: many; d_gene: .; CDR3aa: CASSSDRVTTNEKLFF; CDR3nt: TGTGCCAGCAGTTCGGACAGAGTTACAACTAATGAAAAACTGTTTTTT
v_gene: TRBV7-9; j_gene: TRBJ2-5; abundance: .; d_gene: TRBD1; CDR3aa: CASSFLGTGKETQYF; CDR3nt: TGTGCCAGCAGCTTCCTCGGGACAGGGAAAGAGACCCAGTACTTC
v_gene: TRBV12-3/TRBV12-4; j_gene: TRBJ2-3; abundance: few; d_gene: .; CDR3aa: CASQTGRGGTDTQYF; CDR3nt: TGTGCCAGCCAGACAGGGCGGGGGGGCACAGATACGCAGTATTTT
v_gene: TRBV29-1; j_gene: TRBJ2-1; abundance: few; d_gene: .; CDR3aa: CSGGGNEQFF; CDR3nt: TGCAGCGGGGGTGGGAATGAGCAGTTCTTC
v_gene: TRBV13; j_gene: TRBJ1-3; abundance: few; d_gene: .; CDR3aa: CASSRSGNTIYF; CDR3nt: TGTGCCAGCAGCCGCTCTGGAAACACCATATATTTT
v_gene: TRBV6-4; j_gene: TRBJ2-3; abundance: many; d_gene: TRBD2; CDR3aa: CASIPRQPGLASTDTQYF; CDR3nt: TGTGCCAGCATTCCTCGACAGCCGGGACTAGCGTCCACAGATACGCAGTATTTT
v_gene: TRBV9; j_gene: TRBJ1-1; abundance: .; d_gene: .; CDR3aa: CASSVEPKKDSPAFF; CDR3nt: TGTGCCAGCAGCGTAGAGCCTAAAAAAGACAGTCCTGCTTTCTTT
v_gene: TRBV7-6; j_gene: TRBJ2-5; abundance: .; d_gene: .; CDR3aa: CASSLATWGLETQYF; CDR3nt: TGTGCCAGCAGCTTAGCGACGTGGGGGCTAGAGACCCAGTACTTC
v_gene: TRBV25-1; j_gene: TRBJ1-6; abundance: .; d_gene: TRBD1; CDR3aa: CASRRRQGYNSPLHF; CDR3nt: TGTGCCAGCAGGAGACGACAGGGATATAATTCACCCCTCCACTTT
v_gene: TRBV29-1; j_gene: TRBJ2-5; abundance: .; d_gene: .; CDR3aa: CSGRKGGGETQYF; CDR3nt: TGCAGCGGCCGAAAAGGAGGTGGGGAGACCCAGTACTTC
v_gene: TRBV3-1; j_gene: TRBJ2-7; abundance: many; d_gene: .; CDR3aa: CASSQDPPYEQYF; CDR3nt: TGTGCCAGCAGCCAAGATCCCCCCTACGAGCAGTACTTC
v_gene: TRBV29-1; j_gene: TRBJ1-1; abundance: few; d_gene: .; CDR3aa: CSVEWPVTEAFF; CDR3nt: TGCAGCGTTGAATGGCCCGTAACTGAAGCTTTCTTT
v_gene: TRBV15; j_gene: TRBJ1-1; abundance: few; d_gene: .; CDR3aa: CATSRARGFAEAFF; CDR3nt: TGTGCCACCAGCAGAGCGCGGGGGTTCGCTGAAGCTTTCTTT
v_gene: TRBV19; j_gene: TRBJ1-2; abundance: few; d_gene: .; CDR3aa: CASSRTDFYGYTF; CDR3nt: TGTGCCAGTAGCCGGACAGACTTCTATGGCTACACCTTC
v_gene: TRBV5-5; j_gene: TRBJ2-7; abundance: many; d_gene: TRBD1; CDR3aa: CASSPRQGASYEQYF; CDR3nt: TGTGCCAGCAGCCCGAGACAGGGGGCATCCTACGAGCAGTACTTC
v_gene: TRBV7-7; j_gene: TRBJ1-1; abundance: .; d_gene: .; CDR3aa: CASSLGAGTEAFF; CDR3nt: TGTGCCAGCAGCTTAGGCGCAGGGACTGAAGCTTTCTTT
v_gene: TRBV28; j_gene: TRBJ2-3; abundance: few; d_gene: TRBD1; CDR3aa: CALRGITDTQYF; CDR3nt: TGTGCCCTCAGGGGGATAACAGATACGCAGTATTTT